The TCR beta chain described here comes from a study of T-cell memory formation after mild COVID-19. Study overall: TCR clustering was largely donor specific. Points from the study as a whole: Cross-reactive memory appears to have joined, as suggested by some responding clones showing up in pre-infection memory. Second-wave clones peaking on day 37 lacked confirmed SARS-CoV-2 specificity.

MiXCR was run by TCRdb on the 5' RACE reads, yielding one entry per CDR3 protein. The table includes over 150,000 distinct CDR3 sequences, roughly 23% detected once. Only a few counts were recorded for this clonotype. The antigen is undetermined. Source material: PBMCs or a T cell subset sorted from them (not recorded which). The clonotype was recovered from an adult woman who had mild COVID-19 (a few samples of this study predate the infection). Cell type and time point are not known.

CDR3: CASSIFPGQVDTEAFF. DNA of the CDR3: TGTGCCAGCAGCATATTTCCGGGACAGGTGGACACTGAAGCTTTCTTT. The chain has TRBV6-2 or TRBV6-3 and TRBJ1-1, with 8 bases identical to TRBD1. Losses at the gene ends were 6 bases for V and 3 bases for J; bases not matched to a gene: 12. The CDR3 is made up of 16 amino acids. The germline gives CDR1 MNHEY, CDR2 SVGEGT.